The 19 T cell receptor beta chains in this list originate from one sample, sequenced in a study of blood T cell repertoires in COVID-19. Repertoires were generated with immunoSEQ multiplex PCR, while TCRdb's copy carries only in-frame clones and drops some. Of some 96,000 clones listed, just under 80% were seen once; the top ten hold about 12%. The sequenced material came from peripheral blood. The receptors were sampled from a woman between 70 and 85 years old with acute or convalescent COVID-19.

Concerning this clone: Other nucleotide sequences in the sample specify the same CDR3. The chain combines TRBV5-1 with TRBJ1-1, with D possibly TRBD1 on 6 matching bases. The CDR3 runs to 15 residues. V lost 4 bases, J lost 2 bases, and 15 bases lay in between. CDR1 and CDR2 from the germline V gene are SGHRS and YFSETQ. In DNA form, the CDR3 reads TGCGCCAGCAGCCTCACTGGGACACAAAACACTGAAGCTTTCTTT. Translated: CASSLTGTQNTEAFF.

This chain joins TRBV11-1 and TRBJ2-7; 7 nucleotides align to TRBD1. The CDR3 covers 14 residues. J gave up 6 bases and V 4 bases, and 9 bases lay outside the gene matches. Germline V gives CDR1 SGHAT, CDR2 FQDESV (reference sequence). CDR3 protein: CASSSKTGISEQYF. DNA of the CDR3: TGTGCCAGCAGCTCCAAGACAGGGATCAGCGAGCAGTACTTC.

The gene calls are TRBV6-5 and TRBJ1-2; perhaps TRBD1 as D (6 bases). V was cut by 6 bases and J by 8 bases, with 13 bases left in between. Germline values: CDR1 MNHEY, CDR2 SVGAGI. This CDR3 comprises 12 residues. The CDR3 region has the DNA TGTGCCAGCAGCAGGACAGAGGGAGGCTACACCTTC. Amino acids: CASSRTEGGYTF.

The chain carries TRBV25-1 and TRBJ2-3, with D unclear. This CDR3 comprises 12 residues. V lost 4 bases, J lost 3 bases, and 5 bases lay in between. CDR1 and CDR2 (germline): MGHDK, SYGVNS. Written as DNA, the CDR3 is TGTGCCAGCAGTGTCAAAACAGATACGCAGTATTTT. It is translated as CASSVKTDTQYF. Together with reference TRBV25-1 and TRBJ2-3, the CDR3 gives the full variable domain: EADIYQTPRYLVIGTGKKITLECSQTMGHDKMYWYQQDPGMELHLIHYSYGVNSTEKGDLSSESTVSRIRTEHFPLTLESARPSHTSQYLCASSVKTDTQYFGPGTRLTVL.

This CDR3 is CASSFRQGFNNEQFF. Written as DNA, the CDR3 is TGTGCCAGCAGTTTCAGACAGGGGTTCAACAATGAGCAGTTCTTC. V is TRBV7-8 and J is TRBJ2-1; 8 nucleotides agree with TRBD1. This CDR3 comprises 15 residues. V dropped 6 bases and J dropped 5; count of bases not matched to a gene: 9. Germline V lookup: CDR1 SGHVS, CDR2 FQNEAQ.

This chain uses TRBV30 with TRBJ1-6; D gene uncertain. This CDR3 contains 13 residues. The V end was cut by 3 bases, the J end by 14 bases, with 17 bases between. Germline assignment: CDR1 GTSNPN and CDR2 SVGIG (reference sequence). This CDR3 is CAWSPESHGALHF. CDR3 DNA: TGTGCCTGGAGCCCCGAAAGTCACGGAGCCCTCCACTTT.

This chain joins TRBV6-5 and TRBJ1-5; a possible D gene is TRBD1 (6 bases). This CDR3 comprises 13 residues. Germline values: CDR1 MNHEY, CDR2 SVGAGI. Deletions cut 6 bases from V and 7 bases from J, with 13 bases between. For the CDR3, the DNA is TGTGCCAGCAGGCGGACAGTTGGACAGCCCCAGCATTTT. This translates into CASRRTVGQPQHF.

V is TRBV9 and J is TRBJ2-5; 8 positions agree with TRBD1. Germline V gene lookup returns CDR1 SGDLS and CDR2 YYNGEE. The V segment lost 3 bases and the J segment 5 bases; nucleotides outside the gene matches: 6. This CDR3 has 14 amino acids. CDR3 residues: CASSADRGKETQYF. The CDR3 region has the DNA TGTGCCAGCAGCGCCGACAGGGGTAAGGAGACCCAGTACTTC.

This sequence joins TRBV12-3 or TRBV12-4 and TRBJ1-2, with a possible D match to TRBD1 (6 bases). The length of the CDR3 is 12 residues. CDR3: CVGRIGGGGYTF. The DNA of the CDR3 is TGTGTCGGCCGGATCGGTGGGGGCGGCTACACCTTC.

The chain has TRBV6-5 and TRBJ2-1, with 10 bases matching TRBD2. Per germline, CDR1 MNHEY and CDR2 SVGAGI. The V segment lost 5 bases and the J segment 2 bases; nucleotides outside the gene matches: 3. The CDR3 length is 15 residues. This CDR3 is CASSRGTSAYNEQFF. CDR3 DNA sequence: TGTGCCAGCAGTCGCGGGACTAGCGCCTACAATGAGCAGTTCTTC.

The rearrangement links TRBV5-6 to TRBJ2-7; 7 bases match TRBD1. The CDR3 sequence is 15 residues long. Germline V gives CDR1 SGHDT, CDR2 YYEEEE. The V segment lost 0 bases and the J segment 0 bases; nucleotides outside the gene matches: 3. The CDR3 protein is CASSLEQGPSYEQYF. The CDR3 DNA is TGTGCCAGCAGCTTGGAACAGGGGCCCTCCTACGAGCAGTACTTC. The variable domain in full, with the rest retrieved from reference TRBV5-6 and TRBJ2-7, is DAGVTQSPTHLIKTRGQQVTLRCSPKSGHDTVSWYQQALGQGPQFIFQYYEEEERQRGNFPDRFSGHQFPNYSSELNVNALLLGDSALYLCASSLEQGPSYEQYFGPGTRLTVT.

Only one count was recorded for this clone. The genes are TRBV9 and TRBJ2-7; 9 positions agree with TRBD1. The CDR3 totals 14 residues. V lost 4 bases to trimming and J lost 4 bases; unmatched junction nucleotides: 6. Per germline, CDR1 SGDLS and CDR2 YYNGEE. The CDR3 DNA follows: TGTGCCAGCAGCCCACGGGACAGGGTTTACGAGCAGTACTTC. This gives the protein CASSPRDRVYEQYF. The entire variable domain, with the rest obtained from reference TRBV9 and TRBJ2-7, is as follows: DSGVTQTPKHLITATGQRVTLRCSPRSGDLSVYWYQQSLDQGLQFLIQYYNGEERAKGNILERFSAQQFPDLHSELNLSSLELGDSALYFCASSPRDRVYEQYFGPGTRLTVT.

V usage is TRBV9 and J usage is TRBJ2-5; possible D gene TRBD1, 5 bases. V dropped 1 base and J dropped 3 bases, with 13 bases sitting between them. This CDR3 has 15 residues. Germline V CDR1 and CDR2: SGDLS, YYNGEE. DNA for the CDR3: TGTGCCAGCAGCGTATCGGCAGGGAATAAAGAGACCCAGTACTTC. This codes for CASSVSAGNKETQYF.

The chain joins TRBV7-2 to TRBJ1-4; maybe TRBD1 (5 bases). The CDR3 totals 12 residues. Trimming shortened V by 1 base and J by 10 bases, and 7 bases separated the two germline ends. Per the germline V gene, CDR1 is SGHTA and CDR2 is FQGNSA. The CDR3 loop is CASSLEGVKLFF. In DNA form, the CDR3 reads TGTGCCAGCAGCTTAGAAGGGGTAAAACTGTTTTTT. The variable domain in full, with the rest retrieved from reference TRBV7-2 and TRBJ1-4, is GAGVSQSPSNKVTEKGKDVELRCDPISGHTALYWYRQSLGQGLEFLIYFQGNSAPDKSGLPSDRFSAERTGGSVSTLTIQRTQQEDSAVYLCASSLEGVKLFFGSGTQLSVL.

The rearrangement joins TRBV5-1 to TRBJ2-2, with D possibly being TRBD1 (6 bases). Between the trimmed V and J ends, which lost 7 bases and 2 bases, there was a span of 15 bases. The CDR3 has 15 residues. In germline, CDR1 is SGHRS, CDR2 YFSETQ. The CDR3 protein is CASARQVANTGELFF. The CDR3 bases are TGCGCCAGCGCCAGACAGGTTGCTAACACCGGGGAGCTGTTTTTT.

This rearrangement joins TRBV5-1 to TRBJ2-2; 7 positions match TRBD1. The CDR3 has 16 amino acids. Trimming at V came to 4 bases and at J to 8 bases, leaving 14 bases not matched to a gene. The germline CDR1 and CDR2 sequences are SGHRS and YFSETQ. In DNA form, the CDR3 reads TGCGCCAGCAGCCCCGGGACAGCCTCCTTTGTGGGGGAGCTGTTTTTT. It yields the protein CASSPGTASFVGELFF.

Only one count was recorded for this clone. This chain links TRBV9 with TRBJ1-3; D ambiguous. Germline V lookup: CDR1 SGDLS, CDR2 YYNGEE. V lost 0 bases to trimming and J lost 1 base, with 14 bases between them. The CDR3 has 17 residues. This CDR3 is CASSVDNPGYSGNTIYF. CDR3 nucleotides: TGTGCCAGCAGCGTAGATAATCCGGGATATTCTGGAAACACCATATATTTT.

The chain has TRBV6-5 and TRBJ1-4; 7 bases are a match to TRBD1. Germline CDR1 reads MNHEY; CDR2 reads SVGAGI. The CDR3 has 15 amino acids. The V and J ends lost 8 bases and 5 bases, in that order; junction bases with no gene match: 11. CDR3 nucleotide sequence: TGTGCCAGCGCCGACCGGGACAGAAAGAATGAAAAACTGTTTTTT. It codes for CASADRDRKNEKLFF.

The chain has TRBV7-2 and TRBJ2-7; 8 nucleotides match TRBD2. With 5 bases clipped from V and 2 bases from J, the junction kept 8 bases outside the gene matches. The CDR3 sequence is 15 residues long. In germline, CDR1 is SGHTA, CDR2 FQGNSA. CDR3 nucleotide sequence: TGTGCCAGCAGCCTTACTAGCGGAAAAACCTACGAGCAGTACTTC. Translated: CASSLTSGKTYEQYF. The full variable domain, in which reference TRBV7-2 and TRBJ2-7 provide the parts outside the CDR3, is GAGVSQSPSNKVTEKGKDVELRCDPISGHTALYWYRQSLGQGLEFLIYFQGNSAPDKSGLPSDRFSAERTGGSVSTLTIQRTQQEDSAVYLCASSLTSGKTYEQYFGPGTRLTVT.